This record looks at one TCR beta chain sequence and its context. The antigen it binds to is not known. The sample holds no much larger clone one base away, and base qualities are not on file. These data are taken from a study of shared clonotypes between healthy human individuals (dated by TCRdb to 2020 to 2022). Study-level background: The cohort comprised two women and a few men aged 18 to 49 years. For each donor, CD4 naive and CD4 memory were each given three plates, CD8 naive was given two plates, and CD8 memory was given one plate. Libraries were prepared and TCR repertoires were sequenced by different laboratories using diverse techniques, in order to increase sequencing depth and limit assay-specific biases. Leukapheresis yielded between about 0.94 and 9 billion PBMCs per donor. Blood TCR repertoires of about five healthy adults were deeply sequenced to estimate repertoire size and the extent of clonotype sharing between individuals.

Healthy HIV-negative adults with no recently reported acute infections or vaccinations were included as donors. Only Caucasian adults living in Nashville, Tennessee, USA were represented among the donors. CD4+ T cells were enriched through magnetic negative selection, after which naive cells were positively selected on CD45RA and the remaining negative fraction served as the memory subset. Blood was collected by leukapheresis, and PBMCs were isolated by Ficoll-Histopaque density gradient centrifugation and then cryopreserved in liquid nitrogen vapor phase. Analytical flow cytometry was used to check the purity and quantity of every magnetically sorted T cell population. Genomic DNA was isolated from each sorted fraction and quantified by UV absorbance on a Nanodrop 2000c. Its CDR3 holds 19 amino acids, cysteine through phenylalanine. Of all the DNA, just the CDR3 is kept, 57 bases in frame from base 1.

The investigation overall reported the following: The genetic and exposure-history diversity represented was limited by the small number of donors. Incomplete sequencing was indicated by rarefaction of sorted-subset datasets, despite the large sequencing depth. Sampling was limited to blood, and TCR repertoires in tissue likely differ from TCR repertoires in blood. Naive subsets generally had larger estimated clonotype richness than memory subsets. Compared with non-shared clonotypes, clonotypes shared by all four sorted-subset donors had higher generation probabilities. Pairwise subsampling indicated that sequencing depth was expected to affect the degree of clonotype sharing among donors. When several donors were compared, the shared fraction of clonotypes was about 5% for naive CD4, 3.5% for naive CD8, about 2.4% for memory CD4, and less than 0.5% for memory CD8.

Using the deep immunoSEQ assay, TCR CDR3 regions were amplified from genomic DNA by multiplex PCR. Extracted genomic DNA from each cell subset was spread evenly across all wells of several immunoSEQ 96-well plates, with each plate serving as a replicate. For sorted subsets, about 220 ng of genomic DNA, equivalent to 30,000 or so T cell genomes, went into each replicate PCR. Purified libraries were quantified with a Qubit 3.0 fluorometer, sized on a Bioanalyzer 2100, and re-quantified with the KAPA Library Quantification kit. Each immunoSEQ 96-well plate was sequenced on its own single-read 150-cycle Illumina NextSeq 550 flow cell. The study's processing was this. Because the immunoSEQ output held only junctional sequences and lacked quality scores, the filtering could not match the filtering applied to full-length reads. Sequences were annotated with PyIR, a Python wrapper for IgBLAST v1.9, using IMGT germline references to assign V/J genes and CDR3. Reads were removed for weak V/J assignments (E-value above 1e-6), missing CDR3, stop codons, out-of-frame junctions, or ambiguous translated residues. V3J clonotypes were defined as sequences sharing an identical inferred V gene, J gene, and CDR3 amino acid sequence. The percentage overlap between two repertoires was calculated by dividing the number of shared unique clonotypes by the size of the smaller repertoire. RTK rarefaction, the Chao1 estimator, and Recon v2.1 estimates of unobserved clonotypes were used to assess repertoire richness. Generation probabilities for all TCRbeta clonotypes obtained by the gDNA method from a handful of donors were computed using OLGA. The table comes from immuneACCESS by way of TCRdb, which keeps in-frame sequences with V and J called. Part of the clones is missing from these tables; in studies checked, under half for an unresolved V gene and the rest for unknown reasons. V and J calls and clone size are copied from that table; D and trimming were computed from the DNA. The sample table shows hundreds of thousands of clones, and almost 97% are seen once. 0.06% of the sample rests with the top ten.

The source of this sequence is a woman in her 30s in good health. The chain is made from TRBV21-1 and TRBJ2-3; the table assigns TRBD2, which was not confirmed against the DNA. TRBV21-1 is noted as a pseudogene. Input material: naive CD4+ T cells sorted from blood. According to the study, the label for this sample's cell subset or site signals: CD45RA+ positively selected. The nucleotides are TGTGCCAAGCAGCAGGGAGGTACGGAGCGGGGGAATAGCACAGATACGCAGTATTTT. Its product reads: CAKQQGGTERGNSTDTQYF.